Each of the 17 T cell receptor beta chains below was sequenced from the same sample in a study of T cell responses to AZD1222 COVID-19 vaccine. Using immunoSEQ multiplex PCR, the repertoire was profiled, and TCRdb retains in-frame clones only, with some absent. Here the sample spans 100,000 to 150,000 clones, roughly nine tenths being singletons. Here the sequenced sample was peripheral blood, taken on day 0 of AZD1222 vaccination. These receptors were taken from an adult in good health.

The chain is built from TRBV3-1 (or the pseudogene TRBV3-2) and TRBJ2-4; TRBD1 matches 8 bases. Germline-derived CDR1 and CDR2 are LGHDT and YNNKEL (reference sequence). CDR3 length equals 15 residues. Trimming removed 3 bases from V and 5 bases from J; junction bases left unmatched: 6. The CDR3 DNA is TGTGCCAGCAGCCATTGGGGACAGGAACAAAACATTCAGTACTTC. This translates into CASSHWGQEQNIQYF.

DNA of the CDR3: TGCGCCAGCAGCGGGAGGTCCGGGGGGAGCACAGATACGCAGTATTTT. Translated, it gives CASSGRSGGSTDTQYF. V gene TRBV5-1 combines with J gene TRBJ2-3; 7 nucleotides align to TRBD2. CDR1 and CDR2 (germline): SGHRS, YFSETQ. CDR3 length equals 16 residues. V lost 4 bases, J lost 0 bases, and 8 bases stayed unmatched.

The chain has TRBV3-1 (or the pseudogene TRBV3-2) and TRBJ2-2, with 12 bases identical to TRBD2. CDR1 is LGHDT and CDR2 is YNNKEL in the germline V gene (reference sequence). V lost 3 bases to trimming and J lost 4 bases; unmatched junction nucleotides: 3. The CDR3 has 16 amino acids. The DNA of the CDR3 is TGTGCCAGCAGCCACCGACTAGCGGGGGCCACCGGGGAGCTGTTTTTT. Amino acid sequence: CASSHRLAGATGELFF.

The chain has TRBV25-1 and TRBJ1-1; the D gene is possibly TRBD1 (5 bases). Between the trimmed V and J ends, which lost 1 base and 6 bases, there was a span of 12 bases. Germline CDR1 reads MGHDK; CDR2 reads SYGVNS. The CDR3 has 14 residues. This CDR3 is CASSELKGPPEAFF. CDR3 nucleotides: TGTGCCAGCAGTGAATTGAAGGGGCCACCTGAAGCTTTCTTT.

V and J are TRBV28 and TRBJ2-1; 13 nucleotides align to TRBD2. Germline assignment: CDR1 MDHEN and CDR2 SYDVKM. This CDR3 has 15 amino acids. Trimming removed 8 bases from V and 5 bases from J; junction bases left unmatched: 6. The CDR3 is CASLTSGRVNNEQFF. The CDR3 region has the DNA TGTGCCAGCCTAACTAGCGGGAGGGTGAACAATGAGCAGTTCTTC.

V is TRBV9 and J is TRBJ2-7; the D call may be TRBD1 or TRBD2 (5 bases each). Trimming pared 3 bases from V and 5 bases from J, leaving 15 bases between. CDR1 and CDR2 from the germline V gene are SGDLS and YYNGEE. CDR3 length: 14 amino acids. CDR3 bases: TGTGCCAGCAGCGGGGGACCTCAAGTCCACGAGCAGTACTTC. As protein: CASSGGPQVHEQYF. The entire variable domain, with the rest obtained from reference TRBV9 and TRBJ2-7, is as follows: DSGVTQTPKHLITATGQRVTLRCSPRSGDLSVYWYQQSLDQGLQFLIQYYNGEERAKGNILERFSAQQFPDLHSELNLSSLELGDSALYFCASSGGPQVHEQYFGPGTRLTVT.

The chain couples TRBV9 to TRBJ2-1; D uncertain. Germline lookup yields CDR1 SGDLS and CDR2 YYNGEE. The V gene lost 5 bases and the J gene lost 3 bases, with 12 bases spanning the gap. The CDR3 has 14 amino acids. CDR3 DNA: TGTGCCAGCAGTTCCCACCTGGGCTACAATGAGCAGTTCTTC. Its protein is CASSSHLGYNEQFF.

CDR3 amino acids: CASSIGSGLPDTQYF. The CDR3 nucleotides read TGTGCCAGTAGTATTGGGTCAGGGCTACCGGATACGCAGTATTTT. The chain is built from TRBV19 and TRBJ2-3; the D gene is possibly TRBD1 (5 bases). The V gene lost 3 bases and the J gene lost 6 bases, with 16 bases spanning the gap. CDR3 length: 15 residues. CDR1 LNHDA and CDR2 SQIVND come from the germline V gene (reference sequence).

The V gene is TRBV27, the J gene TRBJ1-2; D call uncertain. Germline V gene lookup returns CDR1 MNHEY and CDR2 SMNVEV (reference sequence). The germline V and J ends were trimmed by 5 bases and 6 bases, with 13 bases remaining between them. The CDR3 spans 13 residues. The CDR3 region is CASSPGSIHGYTF. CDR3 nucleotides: TGTGCCAGCAGTCCCGGGAGTATCCATGGCTACACCTTC.

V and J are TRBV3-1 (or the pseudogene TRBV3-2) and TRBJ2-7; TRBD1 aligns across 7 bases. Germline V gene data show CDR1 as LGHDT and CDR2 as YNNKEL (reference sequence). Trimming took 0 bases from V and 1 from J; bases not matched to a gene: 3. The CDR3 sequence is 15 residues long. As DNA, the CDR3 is TGTGCCAGCAGCCAAGATAACAGGGGATCCTACGAGCAGTACTTC. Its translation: CASSQDNRGSYEQYF.

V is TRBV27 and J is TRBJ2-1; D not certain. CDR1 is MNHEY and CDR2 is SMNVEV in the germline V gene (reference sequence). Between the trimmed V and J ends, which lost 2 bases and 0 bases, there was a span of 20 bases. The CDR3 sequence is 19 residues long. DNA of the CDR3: TGTGCCAGCAGTTTAATTGGGCCCGGAGTCCCTAGCTCCTACAATGAGCAGTTCTTC. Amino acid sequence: CASSLIGPGVPSSYNEQFF.

In DNA form, the CDR3 reads TGTGCCTGGAAGCGCCCGGACAGGGCGGTGGGCTACACCTTC. As protein: CAWKRPDRAVGYTF. The chain uses TRBV30 and TRBJ1-2; 8 positions match TRBD1. The V and J ends lost 4 bases and 8 bases, in that order; junction bases with no gene match: 12. The germline V gene has CDR1 GTSNPN and CDR2 SVGIG (reference sequence). CDR3 length: 14 amino acids. Looking up the rest from reference TRBV30 and TRBJ1-2 gives the full variable domain: SQTIHQWPATLVQPVGSPLSLECTVEGTSNPNLYWYRQAAGRGLQLLFYSVGIGQISSEVPQNLSASRPQDRQFILSSKKLLLSDSGFYLCAWKRPDRAVGYTFGSGTRLTVV.

CDR3: CASSQGAGSLAGNTIYF. The CDR3 DNA reads as TGCGCCAGCAGCCAGGGGGCAGGCTCCCTCGCTGGAAACACCATATATTTT. V gene TRBV4-3 combines with J gene TRBJ1-3, with TRBD1 as a possible D gene (6 bases). V was clipped by 3 bases and J by 2 bases, with 17 bases between them. The CDR3 sequence is 17 residues long. Germline values: CDR1 LGHNA, CDR2 YSLEER.

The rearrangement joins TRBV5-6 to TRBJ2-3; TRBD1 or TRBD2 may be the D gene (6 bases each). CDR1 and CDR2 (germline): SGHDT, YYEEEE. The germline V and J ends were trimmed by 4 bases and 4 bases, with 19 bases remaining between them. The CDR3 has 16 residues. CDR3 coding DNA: TGTGCCAGCAGCCTGAGGGCCGTCGGGGGCTCAGATACGCAGTATTTT. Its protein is CASSLRAVGGSDTQYF. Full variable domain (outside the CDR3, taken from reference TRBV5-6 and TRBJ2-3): DAGVTQSPTHLIKTRGQQVTLRCSPKSGHDTVSWYQQALGQGPQFIFQYYEEEERQRGNFPDRFSGHQFPNYSSELNVNALLLGDSALYLCASSLRAVGGSDTQYFGPGTRLTVL.

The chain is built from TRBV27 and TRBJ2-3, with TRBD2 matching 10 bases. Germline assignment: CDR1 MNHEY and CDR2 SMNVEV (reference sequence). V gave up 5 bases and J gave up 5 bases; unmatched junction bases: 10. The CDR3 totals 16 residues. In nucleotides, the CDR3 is TGTGCCAGCAGTCCCCGAGCGGGAGGGCCGCTAGATACGCAGTATTTT. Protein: CASSPRAGGPLDTQYF.

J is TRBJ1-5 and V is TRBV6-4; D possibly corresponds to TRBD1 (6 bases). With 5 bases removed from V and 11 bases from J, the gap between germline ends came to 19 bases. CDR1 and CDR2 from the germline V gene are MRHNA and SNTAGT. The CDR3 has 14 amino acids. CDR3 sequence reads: CASSLDSIWPAQHF. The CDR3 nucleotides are TGTGCCAGCAGTCTGGACAGCATATGGCCAGCCCAGCATTTT.

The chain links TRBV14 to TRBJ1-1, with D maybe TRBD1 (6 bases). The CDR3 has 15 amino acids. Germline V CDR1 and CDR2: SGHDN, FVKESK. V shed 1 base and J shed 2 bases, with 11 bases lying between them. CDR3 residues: CASSQVNRANTEAFF. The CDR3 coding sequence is TGTGCCAGCAGCCAAGTAAACAGGGCCAACACTGAAGCTTTCTTT.